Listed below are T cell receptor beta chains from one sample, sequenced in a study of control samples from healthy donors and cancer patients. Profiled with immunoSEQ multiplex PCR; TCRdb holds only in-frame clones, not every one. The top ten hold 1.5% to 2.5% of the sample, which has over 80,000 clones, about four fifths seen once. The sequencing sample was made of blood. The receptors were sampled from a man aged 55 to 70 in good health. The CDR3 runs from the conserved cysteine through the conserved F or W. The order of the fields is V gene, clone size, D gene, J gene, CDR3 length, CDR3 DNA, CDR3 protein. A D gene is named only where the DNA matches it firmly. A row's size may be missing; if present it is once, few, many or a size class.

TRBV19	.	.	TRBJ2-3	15	TGTGCCAGTAGTTCATTCCTCAGCGGGACAGATACGCAGTATTTT	CASSSFLSGTDTQYF
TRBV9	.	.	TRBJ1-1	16	TGTGCCAGCAGCGAAGTTGCCGGGCGCCGAAACACTGAAGCTTTCTTT	CASSEVAGRRNTEAFF
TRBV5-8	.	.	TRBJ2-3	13	TGTGCCAGCAGCTTCAGGTCGGGAGATACGCAGTATTTT	CASSFRSGDTQYF
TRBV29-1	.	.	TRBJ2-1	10	TGCAGCGTTGAAATGGCTGAGCAGTTCTTC	CSVEMAEQFF
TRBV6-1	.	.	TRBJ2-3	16	TGTGCCAGCAGTGAAACCCTCTGGACTGGCACAGATACGCAGTATTTT	CASSETLWTGTDTQYF
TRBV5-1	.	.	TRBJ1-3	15	TGCGCCAGCAGCGTAGGGACCGAACGAGGAAACACCATATATTTT	CASSVGTERGNTIYF
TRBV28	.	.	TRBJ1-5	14	TGTGCCAGCAGTACTAGGGTCAGCAATCAGCCCCAGCATTTT	CASSTRVSNQPQHF
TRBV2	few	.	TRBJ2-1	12	TGTGCCAGCGAGGGGCAGGGTGATGAGCAGTTCTTC	CASEGQGDEQFF
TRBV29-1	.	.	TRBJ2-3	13	TGCAGCGTCGGGACACGTAGCACAGATACGCAGTATTTT	CSVGTRSTDTQYF
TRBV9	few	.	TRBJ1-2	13	TGTGCCAGCAGCGTAGGTGATTCGGGGGGCTACACCTTC	CASSVGDSGGYTF
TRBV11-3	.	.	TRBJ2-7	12	TGTGCCAGCAGCTTAGACGGCTACGAGCAGTACTTC	CASSLDGYEQYF
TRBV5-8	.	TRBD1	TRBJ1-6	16	TGTGCCAGCAGCTTGACCTCCGGGACAGGGGGATCACCCCTCCACTTT	CASSLTSGTGGSPLHF
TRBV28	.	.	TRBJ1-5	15	TGTGCCAGCAAAGGGTACGGGACTAGCAATCAGCCCCAGCATTTT	CASKGYGTSNQPQHF
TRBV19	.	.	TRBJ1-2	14	TGTGCCAGTAGTATCGGACAGAGTAACTATGGCTACACCTTC	CASSIGQSNYGYTF
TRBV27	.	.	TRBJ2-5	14	TGTGCCAGCAGGGACCTTAGGAGGGGAAAGACCCAGTACTTC	CASRDLRRGKTQYF